The entry below gives a single TCR beta chain sequence along with its context. This entry comes from a study of blood T cell repertoires in COVID-19. The CDR3 contains 16 residues. Trimming shortened V by 5 bases and J by 4 bases, and 18 bases separated the two germline ends. Germline values: CDR1 MDHEN, CDR2 SYDVKM. Measured with immunoSEQ multiplex PCR; TCRdb has only the in-frame clones, and not every one. The table includes 150,000 or so clones, 70% to 80% detected once. This receptor was taken from a woman aged 65 to 85 with COVID-19, enrolled during active disease. The chain combines TRBV28 with TRBJ1-5; no definite D call. Input material: peripheral blood. The CDR3 DNA reads as TGTGCCAGCAGTAGAGGTGGAGACCCATTTAATCAGCCCCAGCATTTT. It specifies CASSRGGDPFNQPQHF. Looking up the rest from reference TRBV28 and TRBJ1-5 gives the full variable domain: DVKVTQSSRYLVKRTGEKVFLECVQDMDHENMFWYRQDPGLGLRLIYFSYDVKMKEKGDIPEGYSVSREKKERFSLILESASTNQTSMYLCASSRGGDPFNQPQHFGDGTRLSIL.